This T cell receptor beta chain was documented in a study of beta chain features in type 1 diabetes. Study summary: Patients and healthy donors were similar in age, gender and cell yields. Sorted cells numbering under 110 million were examined across all samples.

The study, taken as a whole, reports: When Type 1 diabetes patients were examined, their TCRB CDR3s proved moderately but significantly shorter in all four CD4+ subsets. The naive, central memory and Treg TCRB repertoires of patients appeared to be more similar to one another than those of healthy donors.

TCRB transcripts that were expressed got sequenced, as all of the isolated RNA had been reverse transcribed. Sequencing used immunoSEQ multiplex PCR; TCRdb keeps in-frame clones, though not all of them. The sample lists a few hundred thousand clones; about 13% were seen once. The CDR3 consists of 13 residues. Trimming removed 4 bases from V and 4 bases from J, with 10 bases in between. Germline V lookup: CDR1 SEHNR, CDR2 FQNEAQ (reference sequence). This clone came up a few times. Antigen unknown. CD4+ naive, central memory, regulatory and stem cell-like memory subsets were isolated by sorting on CD45RO/CCR7/CD25/CD127/CD95/CD27.

The chain has TRBV7-9 and TRBJ1-1; the D gene is possibly TRBD1 (5 bases). This receptor was obtained from a woman aged 18-35 years with type 1 diabetes. Sequencing was performed on naive CD4+ T cells from blood. CDR3 region: CASSYTGPTEAFF. The CDR3 region has the DNA TGTGCCAGCAGCTACACAGGACCCACTGAAGCTTTCTTT.